The 20 T cell receptor beta chains below all came from one sample that was sequenced in a study of blood T cell repertoires in COVID-19. Sequencing used immunoSEQ multiplex PCR; TCRdb keeps in-frame clones, though not all of them. The sample holds 150,000 to 200,000 clones, 79% seen once. The sample comprised peripheral blood. Receptor source: a woman between 55 and 75 years old with COVID-19, enrolled during active disease.

This clone showed up just a few times. CDR3: CAISELGENSPLHF. CDR3 in DNA: TGTGCCATCAGTGAGTTGGGCGAAAATTCACCCCTCCACTTT. The J gene is TRBJ1-6, the V gene TRBV10-3; no clear D. The CDR3 is 14 residues long. Germline CDR1 ENHRY, CDR2 SYGVKD. V dropped 1 base and J dropped 7 bases, with 8 bases sitting between them.

The chain combines TRBV6-5 with TRBJ1-2; D is ambiguous. CDR1 MNHEY and CDR2 SVGAGI come from the germline V gene. The CDR3 contains 12 residues. V was shortened by 10 bases and J by 1 base, with 10 bases between the two germline ends. CDR3 DNA sequence: TGTGCCACCCTGAGGGTTAACTATGGCTACACCTTC. Translation gives CATLRVNYGYTF.

This chain connects TRBV29-1 to TRBJ2-2, with unresolved D. Trimming left V 4 bases short and J 2 bases short, with 8 bases between. The CDR3 consists of 13 residues. Germline V gene sequence: CDR1 SQVTM, CDR2 ANQGSEA. CDR3 coding DNA: TGCAGCGTTGTTCACTACAACACCGGGGAGCTGTTTTTT. This codes for CSVVHYNTGELFF.

The chain carries TRBV7-9 and TRBJ2-1, with D possibly being TRBD2 (5 bases). The V gene lost 6 bases and the J gene lost 2 bases, with 20 bases spanning the gap. The CDR3 is 17 residues long. In germline, CDR1 is SEHNR, CDR2 FQNEAQ (reference sequence). The CDR3, as DNA: TGTGCCAGCAGTACCGGGGTGACGCTTTTTCCCTACAATGAGCAGTTCTTC. This translates into CASSTGVTLFPYNEQFF.

This clone was picked up one time. V and J are TRBV28 and TRBJ2-7; TRBD1 matches 9 bases. CDR1 and CDR2 from the germline V gene are MDHEN and SYDVKM. The CDR3 spans 12 residues. After removal of 8 bases from V and 6 bases from J, the junction contained 5 bases not matched to a gene. The chain's CDR3 is CASHGQGTEQYF. The CDR3, as DNA: TGTGCCAGCCATGGACAGGGGACCGAGCAGTACTTC.

The rearrangement uses TRBV4-2 and TRBJ2-7, with 8 bases lining up with TRBD2. V gave up 5 bases and J gave up 0 bases; unmatched junction bases: 9. Germline V gene sequence: CDR1 LGHNA, CDR2 YNFKEQ. The length of the CDR3 is 16 residues. CDR3 in amino acids: CASSRVPGLDSYEQYF. The DNA for the CDR3 is TGTGCCAGCAGCAGAGTACCGGGACTAGACTCCTACGAGCAGTACTTC.

The sample holds a few counts of this clone. The V and J genes are TRBV29-1 and TRBJ2-1; 12 bases align to TRBD2. With 3 bases clipped from V and 7 bases from J, the junction kept 1 base outside the gene matches. This CDR3 contains 13 residues. CDR1 SQVTM and CDR2 ANQGSEA come from the germline V gene. CDR3 protein: CSVDGTSGNEQFF. The CDR3 DNA follows: TGCAGCGTTGATGGGACTAGCGGGAATGAGCAGTTCTTC.

The V call is TRBV11-3, the J call TRBJ2-1, with 9 bases fitting TRBD2. With V trimmed by 5 bases and J by 6 bases, 5 bases remained unmatched. In germline, CDR1 is SGHNT, CDR2 YENEEA. The CDR3 is 14 residues long. CDR3 nucleotides: TGTGCCAGCAGCCCCGGGACTAGCTTCAATGAGCAGTTCTTC. Protein: CASSPGTSFNEQFF.

The genes are TRBV6-1 and TRBJ1-5; perhaps TRBD1 as D (5 bases). The V gene lost 4 bases and the J gene lost 1 base, with 17 bases spanning the gap. The CDR3 spans 17 residues. Germline V lookup: CDR1 MNHNS, CDR2 SASEGT. The DNA of the CDR3 is TGTGCCAGCAGTGCACAGGACGTTCGTTCCAGCAATCAGCCCCAGCATTTT. Its translation: CASSAQDVRSSNQPQHF.

The CDR3 spells CASSLEGVHSGNTIYF. Written as DNA, the CDR3 is TGTGCCAGCAGCTTAGAAGGGGTGCACTCTGGAAACACCATATATTTT. The J gene is TRBJ1-3, the V gene TRBV7-9, with D tentatively TRBD1 (5 bases). Trimming took off 1 base at V and 0 bases at J, with 10 bases between the two ends. The CDR3 is 16 residues long. Germline CDR1 SEHNR, CDR2 FQNEAQ (reference sequence).

CDR3 nucleotide sequence: TGTGCCAGCAGCTTGGAAGCGGACACCGGGGAGCTGTTTTTT. Its translation: CASSLEADTGELFF. The chain has TRBV5-4 and TRBJ2-2, with D possibly being TRBD2 (5 bases). The V end lost 0 bases, the J end lost 3 bases, and 6 bases lay between the germline ends. This CDR3 spans 14 amino acids. Germline CDR1 and CDR2: SGHNT and YYREEE (reference sequence).

The V gene is TRBV5-4, the J gene TRBJ2-2, with TRBD1 identical over 9 bases. The CDR3 totals 15 residues. Trimming took 0 bases from V and 6 from J; bases not matched to a gene: 3. The germline V gene encodes CDR1 SGHNT and CDR2 YYREEE (reference sequence). CDR3 in amino acids: CASSLGTGDAGELFF. The CDR3 DNA is TGTGCCAGCAGCTTGGGGACAGGGGACGCCGGGGAGCTGTTTTTT. Filled out from reference TRBV5-4 and TRBJ2-2, the complete variable domain reads ETGVTQSPTHLIKTRGQQVTLRCSSQSGHNTVSWYQQALGQGPQFIFQYYREEENGRGNFPPRFSGLQFPNYSSELNVNALELDDSALYLCASSLGTGDAGELFFGEGSRLTVL.

The chain is built from TRBV27 and TRBJ1-4; no clear D gene. This CDR3 is built from 15 residues. Germline V CDR1 and CDR2: MNHEY, SMNVEV (reference sequence). The V end lost 5 bases, the J end lost 9 bases, and 19 bases lay between the germline ends. CDR3 sequence reads: CASSPQTGALKKLFF. CDR3 DNA: TGTGCCAGCAGTCCTCAGACGGGAGCGCTGAAAAAACTGTTTTTT.

This chain connects TRBV3-1 (or the pseudogene TRBV3-2) to TRBJ2-5, with 7 positions matching TRBD2. V shed 3 bases, J shed 9 bases, and the junction held 4 bases outside the gene matches. The CDR3 runs to 12 residues. Germline CDR1 and CDR2: LGHDT and YNNKEL (reference sequence). Here the CDR3 DNA reads TGTGCCAGCAGCCAGCGGGCGGGGGCCCAGTACTTC. Its translation: CASSQRAGAQYF.

This clone has just a few counts. The CDR3 protein is CASSELQGASYEQYV. CDR3 nucleotides: TGTGCCAGCAGTGAGTTGCAGGGGGCGTCCTACGAGCAGTACGTC. The V and J genes are TRBV6-1 and TRBJ2-7; 8 nucleotides match TRBD1. The V gene end was trimmed by 3 bases and the J gene end by 1 base; junction bases not matched to a gene: 5. The CDR3 contains 15 residues. Germline V lookup: CDR1 MNHNS, CDR2 SASEGT.

The J gene is TRBJ2-5, the V gene TRBV3-1 (or the pseudogene TRBV3-2), with D maybe TRBD2 (6 bases). Germline assignment: CDR1 LGHDT and CDR2 YNNKEL (reference sequence). Trimming stripped 5 bases from V and 5 bases from J, with 9 bases between. This CDR3 has 12 amino acids. The CDR3 nucleotides are TGTGCCAGCAGCAGACTAGGGGAGACCCAGTACTTC. This codes for CASSRLGETQYF.

The CDR3 DNA reads TGTGCCAGCAGCCAAGGCGGGGGGCCATTGGAGCAGTACTTC. This sequence encodes CASSQGGGPLEQYF. V and J are TRBV7-2 and TRBJ2-7; 8 nucleotides line up with TRBD2. Germline CDR1 SGHTA, CDR2 FQGNSA. This CDR3 region has 14 residues. Losses at the gene ends were 5 bases for V and 7 bases for J; bases not matched to a gene: 10.

The chain employs TRBV2 and TRBJ1-5; tentatively, D is TRBD1 (5 bases). The CDR3 extends over 16 amino acids. Germline V gene sequence: CDR1 SNHLY, CDR2 FYNNEI. The germline V and J ends were trimmed by 6 bases and 7 bases, with 22 bases remaining between them. Here the CDR3 DNA reads TGTGCCAGCAGCGAAAGTGGACATCTAAACGGGCAGCCCCAGCATTTT. Translated: CASSESGHLNGQPQHF.

The gene calls are TRBV28 and TRBJ1-2, with 8 positions matching TRBD1. Germline lookup yields CDR1 MDHEN and CDR2 SYDVKM. The ends lost 3 bases at V and 3 bases at J; junction bases unmatched: 9. This CDR3 spans 16 amino acids. The CDR3: CASSLYQGAFDYGYTF. CDR3 in DNA: TGTGCCAGCAGTTTGTACCAGGGGGCCTTTGACTATGGCTACACCTTC.

The chain combines TRBV2 with TRBJ1-2; D remains unclear. The germline V and J ends were trimmed by 3 bases and 4 bases, with 9 bases remaining between them. Looked up from germline, CDR1 is SNHLY and CDR2 is FYNNEI. CDR3 length: 13 residues. The CDR3 nucleotides read TGTGCCAGCAGTGACAGGATACGCTATGGCTACACCTTC. This codes for CASSDRIRYGYTF.